The entry below gives a single T cell receptor (beta chain) sequence along with its context. These data belong to a study of radiotherapy plus CTLA-4 blockade in lung cancer. This table comes from immunoSEQ multiplex PCR, and its TCRdb copy is limited to in-frame clones, with some not included. This sample has 34,000 or so clones; roughly three quarters occur once, and the top ten carry roughly an eighth. This CDR3 is 18 amino acids long. Trimming cost V 0 bases and J 4 bases; bases outside gene matches: 14. The germline V gene has CDR1 SQVTM and CDR2 ANQGSEA. The study gave focal radiation plus ipilimumab CTLA-4 blockade to patients with chemo-refractory metastatic non-small-cell lung cancer.

Sequenced material: peripheral blood, taken from a patient treated with radiotherapy plus ipilimumab. V gene TRBV29-1 combines with J gene TRBJ2-3, with TRBD2 matching 9 bases. The receptor's source is a human donor with non-small cell lung cancer that progressed on radiotherapy plus ipilimumab. CDR3 DNA sequence: TGCAGCGTTGAAGACCGGGGGTCCTTAGCGGGAGAGGCAGATACGCAGTATTTT. Its translation is CSVEDRGSLAGEADTQYF.